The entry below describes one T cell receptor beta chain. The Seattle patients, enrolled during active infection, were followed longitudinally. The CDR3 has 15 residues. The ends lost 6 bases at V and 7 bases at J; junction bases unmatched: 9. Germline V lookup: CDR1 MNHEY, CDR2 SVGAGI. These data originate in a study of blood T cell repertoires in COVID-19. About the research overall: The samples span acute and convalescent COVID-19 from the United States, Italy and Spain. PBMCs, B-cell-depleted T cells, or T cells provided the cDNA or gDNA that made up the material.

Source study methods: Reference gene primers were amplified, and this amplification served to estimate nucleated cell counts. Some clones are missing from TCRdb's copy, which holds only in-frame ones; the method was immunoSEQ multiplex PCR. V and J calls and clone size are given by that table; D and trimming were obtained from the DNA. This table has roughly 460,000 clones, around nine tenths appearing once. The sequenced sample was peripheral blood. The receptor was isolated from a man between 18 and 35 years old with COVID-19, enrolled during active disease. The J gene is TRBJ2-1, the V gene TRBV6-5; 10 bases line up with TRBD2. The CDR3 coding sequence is TGTGCCAGCAGCCAAAGCGGGGGGGCAGGTAATGAGCAGTTCTTC. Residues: CASSQSGGAGNEQFF.